At least ten counts were recorded for the clone carrying this T cell receptor beta chain. Its antigen is undetermined. In germline, CDR1 is MGHDK, CDR2 SYGVNS. The V end was cut by 7 bases, the J end by 10 bases, with 16 bases between. CDR3 length equals 12 residues. This sample was taken from a study of glioma-infiltrating T cells. Study findings and constraints: CDR3 overlap between tissue and blood was very small. Non-neoplastic patients had below-expected tissue-blood divergence, while all gliomas exceeded expectation.

Using RNA template, CDR3s of TCR alpha and beta were amplified with iRepertoire arm-PCR. For one-step reverse transcription and amplification, about 85-400 ng of tissue mRNA or PBMC total RNA was used. TCRdb ran MiXCR on the multiplex PCR reads and lists one entry per CDR3 protein. This sample has fewer than 200,000 distinct CDR3 sequences, with more than 35% found just once. The rearrangement uses TRBV25-1 and TRBJ1-1; the D is unclear. The receptor was derived from a human donor with low-grade glioma or glioblastoma, undergoing nonglioma brain surgery, or in good health (not recorded which). Sequenced input: glioma tissue, nonneoplastic brain tissue, or PBMCs (not recorded which). CDR3 DNA: TGTGCCAGCAAAGGCATTACGATGAGAGCTTTCTTT. Protein sequence: CASKGITMRAFF.